This TCR beta chain was sequenced in a study of CD8 T cells in Susac syndrome. CD8+ and CD4+ T cells circulating in blood were sequenced for TCR beta. Bulk CD8+ and CD4+ cells came from magnetic negative isolation; CD8+ TEMRA by FACS. Reverse transcription of about 0.45 to 1 ug RNA was carried out with random hexamers. With immunoSEQ multiplex PCR, TCR beta CDR3 was amplified across 54 Vbeta and 13 Jbeta. MiXCR was run by TCRdb on the immunoSEQ multiplex PCR reads, yielding one entry per CDR3 protein. Among approximately 120,000 distinct CDR3 sequences listed, about 95% were seen once. The sequence derives from a human donor in good health. Sample: CD4+ T cells from PBMCs.

The CDR3 reads CASSFGLHLNEQFF. CDR3 sequence (DNA): TGTGCCAGCAGTTTTGGGCTCCACCTGAATGAGCAGTTCTTC. The rearrangement joins TRBV12-3 or TRBV12-4 to TRBJ2-1; D not resolved. V was cut by 3 bases and J by 7 bases, with 13 bases left in between. The CDR3 has 14 amino acids.